The 22 T cell receptor beta chains below come from one sample, sequenced in a study of T cell repertoires in cytomegalovirus infection. TCRdb reanalysed the reads using MiXCR and keeps one entry per CDR3 protein. The data show roughly 320,000 distinct CDR3 sequences, 9.5% seen once. Sequenced material: PBMCs. These TCRs come from a human donor in good health (CMV status not recorded). Some clones in this sample may be carry-over from other donors' samples.

This clonotype was seen a few times. The chain joins TRBV14 to TRBJ1-1; D may be TRBD1 (5 bases). The CDR3 runs 14 residues. Trimming removed 4 bases at V and 6 bases at J, with 15 bases between. The germline gives CDR1 SGHDN, CDR2 FVKESK. This CDR3 reads CASSRDGVRAEAFF. The CDR3 DNA is TGTGCCAGCAGCCGGGACGGGGTAAGGGCTGAAGCTTTCTTT.

Ten or more counts support this clonotype. The rearrangement joins TRBV7-2 to TRBJ2-5; D uncertain. This CDR3 region has 13 residues. CDR1 is SGHTA, CDR2 FQGNSA, per germline. V was trimmed by 1 base and J by 5 bases, leaving 8 bases between them. The CDR3 DNA sequence: TGTGCCAGCAGCTTAGGGCTAGGGGAGACCCAGTACTTC. This encodes CASSLGLGETQYF.

This clonotype was seen a handful of times. The chain couples TRBV15 to TRBJ2-6; no clear D. V was cut by 0 bases and J by 0 bases, with 3 bases left in between. This CDR3 contains 15 residues. CDR1 LNHNV and CDR2 YYDKDF come from the germline V gene (reference sequence). CDR3 nucleotides: TGTGCCACCAGCAGAGACGGCTCTGGGGCCAACGTCCTGACTTTC. This sequence encodes CATSRDGSGANVLTF.

This clonotype appeared a few times. This chain uses TRBV20-1 with TRBJ2-2; TRBD2 matches 7 bases. This CDR3 is built from 15 residues. The trim removed 3 bases at V and 2 bases at J, leaving 6 bases unmatched. The germline V gene has CDR1 DFQATT and CDR2 SNEGSKA (reference sequence). CDR3 coding DNA: TGCAGTGCTAGGGAGCGGGGAGAAAACACCGGGGAGCTGTTTTTT. Encoded protein: CSARERGENTGELFF.

This clonotype was observed many times. CDR3: CASSSDSTDTQYF. CDR3 coding DNA: TGTGCCAGCAGCTCGGACAGCACAGATACGCAGTATTTT. The J gene is TRBJ2-3, the V gene TRBV7-2; D gene uncertain. Germline CDR1 and CDR2: SGHTA and FQGNSA. V was clipped by 4 bases and J by 0 bases, with 5 bases between them. This CDR3 region has 13 residues.

The chain combines TRBV27 with TRBJ2-1; D unclear. CDR3 size: 15 residues. The germline V and J ends were trimmed by 5 bases and 6 bases, with 17 bases remaining between them. CDR1 and CDR2 (germline): MNHEY, SMNVEV (reference sequence). CDR3: CASSLGLRGGNEQFF. The CDR3, as DNA: TGTGCCAGCAGTCTAGGCCTCCGAGGTGGCAATGAGCAGTTCTTC.

As concerns this clonotype: Germline is not matched at one junction end, which may reflect a read error. The V and J genes are TRBV28 and TRBJ1-3; D ambiguous. The CDR3 length is 12 residues. The germline V gene encodes CDR1 MDHEN and CDR2 SYDVKM. The CDR3 protein is CASTDPGRVPDF. The CDR3, as DNA: TGTGCCAGCACCGACCCCGGGAGAGTTCCGGATTTT.

This clonotype has just a few counts. The chain employs TRBV4-2 and TRBJ2-1, with 8 bases that match TRBD2. The CDR3 has 16 residues. V gave up 4 bases and J gave up 3 bases; unmatched junction bases: 8. Per the germline V gene, CDR1 is LGHNA and CDR2 is YNFKEQ. This chain's CDR3 is CASSRETSGYYNEQFF. CDR3 DNA sequence: TGTGCCAGCAGCCGGGAAACTAGCGGTTACTACAATGAGCAGTTCTTC.

This clonotype was seen a few times. The gene calls are TRBV20-1 and TRBJ1-4; 9 nucleotides agree with TRBD1. Trimming took 3 bases from V and 15 from J; bases not matched to a gene: 14. Germline values: CDR1 DFQATT, CDR2 SNEGSKA (reference sequence). This CDR3 has 14 amino acids. CDR3 DNA sequence: TGCAGTGCTAGTAACAGGGGGCACTCGGTTGAATTGTTTTTT. It translates to CSASNRGHSVELFF.

This clonotype was observed at least ten times. The chain carries TRBV7-2 and TRBJ2-7; 12 nucleotides agree with TRBD2. The CDR3 covers 16 residues. Losses at the gene ends were 3 bases for V and 7 bases for J; bases not matched to a gene: 10. Germline CDR1 is SGHTA and CDR2 is FQGNSA. The CDR3 spells CASSFRMTSGGSEQYF. The DNA for the CDR3 is TGTGCCAGCAGCTTCAGGATGACTAGCGGGGGCAGTGAGCAGTACTTC.

This clonotype was recorded at least ten times. This chain joins TRBV7-2 and TRBJ1-5; no reliable D call. Trimming took off 5 bases at V and 7 bases at J, with 9 bases between the two ends. Germline V gene data show CDR1 as SGHTA and CDR2 as FQGNSA. The CDR3 sequence is 12 residues long. CDR3: CASSRNGQPQHF. As DNA, the CDR3 is TGTGCCAGCAGCCGGAACGGCCAGCCCCAGCATTTT.

The count of this clonotype is one. The rearrangement joins TRBV19 to TRBJ2-1; 13 positions match TRBD2. This CDR3 region has 18 residues. V gave up 4 bases and J gave up 1 base; unmatched junction bases: 7. CDR1 and CDR2 (germline): LNHDA, SQIVND (reference sequence). The CDR3 nucleotides are TGTGCCAGTAGTACCCGGACTAGCGGGAGCTTGTCCTACAATGAGCAGTTCTTC. Encoded protein: CASSTRTSGSLSYNEQFF. The full variable domain, with the rest looked up from reference TRBV19 and TRBJ2-1, is DGGITQSPKYLFRKEGQNVTLSCEQNLNHDAMYWYRQDPGQGLRLIYYSQIVNDFQKGDIAEGYSVSREKKESFPLTVTSAQKNPTAFYLCASSTRTSGSLSYNEQFFGPGTRLTVL.

The CDR3 DNA sequence: TGTGCCAGCAGTAACCTCCAAGGACTCGACAATGAGCAGTTCTTC. Its protein is CASSNLQGLDNEQFF. The gene calls are TRBV6-1 and TRBJ2-1, with TRBD2 as a possible D gene (5 bases). Germline CDR1 is MNHNS and CDR2 is SASEGT. The CDR3 is made up of 15 amino acids. Trimming stripped 5 bases from V and 5 bases from J, with 16 bases between.

This clonotype appeared many times. One end of the junction does not line up with germline, which may come from a read error. This rearrangement joins TRBV28 to TRBJ2-7; tentative D call: TRBD2 (5 bases). Germline V gives CDR1 MDHEN, CDR2 SYDVKM. This CDR3 has 12 residues. CDR3 sequence: CASSLRSSIALF. CDR3 nucleotide sequence: TGTGCCAGCAGTTTAAGGAGCTCGATAGCGCTCTTC.

In this sample, this clonotype turned up many times. This sequence joins TRBV27 and TRBJ1-1, with a tentative D call TRBD1 (5 bases). Germline assignment: CDR1 MNHEY and CDR2 SMNVEV (reference sequence). CDR3 size: 14 residues. The ends were cut back, 6 bases at V and 3 bases at J, with 14 bases in the middle. This chain's CDR3 is CASSPWDLDTEAFF. CDR3 sequence (DNA): TGTGCCAGCAGCCCGTGGGACCTGGACACTGAAGCTTTCTTT.

The chain has TRBV15 and TRBJ1-1, with D possibly TRBD1 on 5 matching bases. Trimming pared 0 bases from V and 6 bases from J, leaving 14 bases between. CDR3 length: 15 residues. Germline V lookup: CDR1 LNHNV, CDR2 YYDKDF (reference sequence). Here the CDR3 DNA reads TGTGCCACCAGCAGAGAGGCCGGGGGTGGAGCTGAAGCTTTCTTT. It specifies CATSREAGGGAEAFF.

The chain carries TRBV6-5 and TRBJ2-7; 8 bases align to TRBD2. Germline assignment: CDR1 MNHEY and CDR2 SVGAGI. This CDR3 is 14 amino acids long. The V gene end was trimmed by 0 bases and the J gene end by 4 bases; junction bases not matched to a gene: 2. The CDR3 nucleotides read TGTGCCAGCAGTTACTCCCGGGGGGGGTACGAGCAGTACTTC. Translation: CASSYSRGGYEQYF.

There are a few counts of this clonotype. The CDR3 sequence: CASNRGGGEKLFF. CDR3 in DNA: TGTGCCAGCAATAGAGGGGGAGGCGAAAAACTGTTTTTT. This sequence joins TRBV6-5 and TRBJ1-4; maybe TRBD1 (6 bases). Germline CDR1 reads MNHEY; CDR2 reads SVGAGI. V was trimmed by 7 bases and J by 8 bases, leaving 14 bases between them. This CDR3 contains 13 residues.

V is TRBV27 and J is TRBJ2-2; 7 bases map to TRBD2. The V and J ends lost 2 bases and 4 bases, in that order; junction bases with no gene match: 4. The CDR3 sequence is 15 residues long. Germline values: CDR1 MNHEY, CDR2 SMNVEV (reference sequence). The DNA for the CDR3 is TGTGCCAGCAGTTTAGCGGGAGCGAGCACCGGGGAGCTGTTTTTT. Translated: CASSLAGASTGELFF.

This clonotype has just a few counts. DNA for the CDR3: TGTGCCAGCAGCGCCGGGACCAGGAACACCATATATTTT. Protein sequence: CASSAGTRNTIYF. The chain joins TRBV9 to TRBJ1-3, with D perhaps matching TRBD1 (5 bases). Per the germline V gene, CDR1 is SGDLS and CDR2 is YYNGEE. V was pared by 3 bases and J by 7 bases, with 11 bases between. The CDR3 has 13 residues.

This clonotype was picked up many times. The CDR3 DNA is TGTGCCAGCACCCCGGCCGGGGGCCGGTACACCGGGGAGCTGTTTTTT. Its translation: CASTPAGGRYTGELFF. This chain joins TRBV7-2 and TRBJ2-2, with D perhaps being TRBD1 or TRBD2 (6 bases each). The CDR3 sequence is 16 residues long. The V and J ends lost 7 bases and 3 bases respectively, with 18 bases between them. Germline lookup yields CDR1 SGHTA and CDR2 FQGNSA.

This clonotype has a handful of counts. The chain joins TRBV14 to TRBJ1-6; D is undetermined. CDR1 is SGHDN, CDR2 FVKESK, per germline. The CDR3 length is 14 residues. The ends were cut back, 6 bases at V and 7 bases at J, with 13 bases in the middle. The CDR3 spells CASRREHPNSPLHF. The CDR3 region has the DNA TGTGCCAGCAGGCGAGAGCACCCGAATTCACCCCTCCACTTT.